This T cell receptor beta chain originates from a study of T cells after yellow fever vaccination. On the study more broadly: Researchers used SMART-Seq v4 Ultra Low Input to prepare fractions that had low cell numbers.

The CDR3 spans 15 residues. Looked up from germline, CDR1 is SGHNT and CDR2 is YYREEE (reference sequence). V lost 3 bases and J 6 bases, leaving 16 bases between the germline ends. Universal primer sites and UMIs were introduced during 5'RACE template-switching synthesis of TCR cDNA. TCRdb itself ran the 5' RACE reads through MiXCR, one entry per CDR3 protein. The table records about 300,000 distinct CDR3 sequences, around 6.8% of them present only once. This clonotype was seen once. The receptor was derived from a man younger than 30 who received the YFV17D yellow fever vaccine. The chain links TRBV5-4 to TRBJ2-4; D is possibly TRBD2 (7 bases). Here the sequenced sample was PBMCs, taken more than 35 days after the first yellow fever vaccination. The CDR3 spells CASSSRGPLGNIQYF. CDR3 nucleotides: TGTGCCAGCAGCTCGCGGGGGCCCCTGGGAAACATTCAGTACTTC.